This entry lists 27 T cell receptor beta chains sequenced from one sample in a study of molecular identifiers for immune sequencing clone quantification. MiXCR, applied by TCRdb to the PCR reads, yields one record per CDR3 protein. Here the sample spans 460,000 or so distinct CDR3 sequences, approximately 25% being singletons. The sequenced material came from naive CD8+ T cells from blood, with Jurkat cell RNA spiked in. Documented subset: FACS-sorted CD8+CD4-CCR7+CD45RA+ naive T cells. The receptors were sampled from a human donor in good health. Some libraries in this study had Jurkat cell RNA spiked in.

This clonotype occurred many times. The rearrangement uses TRBV7-9 and TRBJ2-5; the D gene is possibly TRBD2 (5 bases). This CDR3 is 14 amino acids long. Germline-derived CDR1 and CDR2 are SEHNR and FQNEAQ (reference sequence). V gave up 7 bases and J gave up 2 bases, with 14 bases separating them. CDR3 protein: CASNSQGLQETQYF. The DNA of the CDR3 is TGTGCCAGCAACTCCCAAGGACTTCAAGAGACCCAGTACTTC.

In this sample, this clonotype turned up many times. The V gene is TRBV5-3, the J gene TRBJ1-2, with a possible D match to TRBD1 (5 bases). TRBV5-3 is marked as an open reading frame, function uncertain. Trimming took 8 bases from V and 4 from J, leaving 18 bases between them. The CDR3 is 14 amino acids. The CDR3 DNA follows: TGTGCCAGCAGCCCAGCTTTGGGGGGCTATGGCTACACCTTC. Protein sequence: CASSPALGGYGYTF.

This clonotype was recorded at least ten times. The chain combines TRBV7-2 with TRBJ2-1; the D gene is possibly TRBD2 (6 bases). The V end lost 3 bases, the J end lost 5 bases, and 14 bases lay between the germline ends. The CDR3 runs 15 residues. Germline V gene lookup returns CDR1 SGHTA and CDR2 FQGNSA. The CDR3 region is CASSLFAGFDNEQFF. The CDR3 nucleotides read TGTGCCAGCAGCTTGTTTGCGGGATTCGACAATGAGCAGTTCTTC.

The V and J genes are TRBV20-1 and TRBJ1-5; D uncertain. Per germline, CDR1 DFQATT and CDR2 SNEGSKA (reference sequence). This CDR3 spans 15 amino acids. Trimming took 1 base from V and 0 from J, leaving 10 bases between them. The CDR3 here is CSARGVVISNQPQHF. In nucleotides, the CDR3 is TGCAGTGCTAGAGGAGTGGTTATTAGCAATCAGCCCCAGCATTTT.

A word on this clonotype: A much larger clone lies one base from this, so it may be a read error. The chain recombines TRBV30 with TRBJ2-7; D possibly corresponds to TRBD1 (5 bases). Germline V lookup: CDR1 GTSNPN, CDR2 SVGIG (reference sequence). The CDR3 is made up of 11 amino acids. CDR3 in amino acids: CASDKLYEQCF. The DNA of the CDR3 is TGTGCCTCGGACAAGCTCTACGAGCAGTGCTTC.

This sequence joins TRBV12-3 or TRBV12-4 and TRBJ1-5, with D unclear. CDR3 length equals 16 residues. The V end lost 4 bases, the J end lost 3 bases, and 16 bases lay between the germline ends. In DNA, the CDR3 is TGTGCCAGCAGTTCCACCGTGCTGGGCGCCAATCAGCCCCAGCATTTT. It is translated as CASSSTVLGANQPQHF.

This clonotype has a handful of counts. The J gene is TRBJ1-6, the V gene TRBV4-1; D uncertain. Trimming took 4 bases from V and 4 from J, leaving 14 bases between them. Germline V gives CDR1 MGHRA, CDR2 YSYEKL. The CDR3 loop spans 16 amino acids. In nucleotides, the CDR3 is TGCGCCAGCAGCCTCGGTGGCAGTACATATAATTCACCCCTCCACTTT. As protein: CASSLGGSTYNSPLHF.

This clonotype has a count of ten or more. The chain couples TRBV4-2 to TRBJ1-6, with D tentatively TRBD1 (5 bases). The CDR3 is made up of 19 amino acids. The ends were cut back, 1 base at V and 8 bases at J, with 24 bases in the middle. Per the germline V gene, CDR1 is LGHNA and CDR2 is YNFKEQ. The CDR3 bases are TGTGCCAGCAGCCAAGCTTGGGCAGGGCCAGGAGTTCGGGATTCACCCCTCCACTTT. This sequence encodes CASSQAWAGPGVRDSPLHF.

This clonotype was counted at least ten times. The chain employs TRBV29-1 and TRBJ2-3; TRBD1 matches 11 bases. J was trimmed by 3 bases and V by 8 bases; bases with no gene match: 7. Germline values: CDR1 SQVTM, CDR2 ANQGSEA. This CDR3 has 14 amino acids. The CDR3 DNA is TGCAGCTTTTGGACAGGGGGCGGGACAGATACGCAGTATTTT. It yields the protein CSFWTGGGTDTQYF.

Comments on this clonotype: Germline is not matched at one junction end, which may reflect a read error. This chain uses TRBV25-1 with TRBJ2-2, with D tentatively TRBD2 (5 bases). The length of the CDR3 is 15 residues. Germline V gene data show CDR1 as MGHDK and CDR2 as SYGVNS. Written as DNA, the CDR3 is TGTGCCAGCAGTGATTGGGGTGGAGACACCGGGGAGCTGGTTTTT. It yields the protein CASSDWGGDTGELVF.

This clonotype was observed at least ten times. The chain is built from TRBV6-5 and TRBJ2-2; tentative D call: TRBD1 (6 bases). Germline V CDR1 and CDR2: MNHEY, SVGAGI. V gave up 6 bases and J gave up 0 bases, with 11 bases separating them. The CDR3 loop spans 15 amino acids. In nucleotides, the CDR3 is TGTGCCAGCAGACCCGACAGGTCGAACACCGGGGAGCTGTTTTTT. It codes for CASRPDRSNTGELFF.

V gene TRBV3-1 combines with J gene TRBJ2-7; D is ambiguous. V lost 2 bases and J lost 7, with 9 bases in between. Germline-derived CDR1 and CDR2 are LGHDT and YNNKEL (reference sequence). This CDR3 has 12 residues. The CDR3 spells CASSQQFEEQYF. DNA of the CDR3: TGTGCCAGCAGCCAACAATTTGAAGAGCAGTACTTC.

This clonotype was picked up many times. V gene TRBV7-9 combines with J gene TRBJ2-3; 10 bases line up with TRBD2. The CDR3 extends over 15 amino acids. V lost 5 bases, J lost 0 bases, and 2 bases stayed unmatched. CDR1 is SEHNR, CDR2 FQNEAQ, per germline (reference sequence). CDR3 sequence reads: CASSTSGASTDTQYF. CDR3 bases: TGTGCCAGCAGCACTAGCGGGGCAAGCACAGATACGCAGTATTTT.

In this sample, this clonotype turned up many times. The V call is TRBV7-9, the J call TRBJ2-3; the match to TRBD2 covers 8 bases. J gave up 4 bases and V 3 bases, and 3 bases lay outside the gene matches. This CDR3 has 14 amino acids. Looked up from germline, CDR1 is SEHNR and CDR2 is FQNEAQ (reference sequence). The CDR3 bases are TGTGCCAGCAGCTTCAGTAGCGGGGCAGATACGCAGTATTTT. Its protein is CASSFSSGADTQYF.

The chain is built from TRBV13 and TRBJ2-3; the D call may be TRBD1 or TRBD2 (5 bases each). This CDR3 is built from 15 residues. Per germline, CDR1 PRHDT and CDR2 FYEKMQ (reference sequence). The V gene lost 4 bases and the J gene lost 5 bases, with 16 bases spanning the gap. Here the CDR3 DNA reads TGTGCCAGCAGCTCGGTCCGGGTGGGGGAAGATACGCAGTATTTT. Translation gives CASSSVRVGEDTQYF.

The chain recombines TRBV6-2 or TRBV6-3 with TRBJ2-5; 8 bases line up with TRBD2. The CDR3 has 14 amino acids. Germline-derived CDR1 and CDR2 are MNHEY and SVGEGT. The V and J ends lost 4 bases and 4 bases, in that order; junction bases with no gene match: 5. CDR3 loop: CASSSGGVGETQYF. For the CDR3, the DNA is TGTGCCAGCAGTTCGGGAGGGGTAGGAGAGACCCAGTACTTC.

Concerning this clonotype: This may arise from a read error, as a much more abundant clone is one base away. The rearrangement links TRBV12-3 or TRBV12-4 to TRBJ2-5; the D gene is possibly TRBD2 (6 bases). Trimming pared 5 bases from V and 9 bases from J, leaving 10 bases between. The CDR3 sequence is 11 residues long. The CDR3 loop reads CASSIGEAQYF. The CDR3 bases are TGTGCCAGCAGTATTGGGGAGGCCCAGTACTTC.

This clonotype was observed at least ten times. J is TRBJ1-5 and V is TRBV7-9; D remains unclear. V lost 7 bases to trimming and J lost 3 bases, with 13 bases between them. The CDR3 runs to 14 residues. Germline V gene lookup returns CDR1 SEHNR and CDR2 FQNEAQ (reference sequence). DNA for the CDR3: TGTGCCAGCACAACCATAGGTGACAATCAGCCCCAGCATTTT. It is translated as CASTTIGDNQPQHF.

This chain uses TRBV5-1 with TRBJ2-7, with 7 bases aligning to TRBD2. CDR1 is SGHRS, CDR2 YFSETQ, per germline. V was pared by 4 bases and J by 0 bases, with 16 bases of the junction left unmatched. CDR3 size: 18 residues. This chain's CDR3 is CASSLYASSGPSSYEQYF. CDR3 nucleotide sequence: TGCGCCAGCAGCCTATATGCTAGTAGCGGGCCTTCCTCCTACGAGCAGTACTTC.

There are many counts of this clonotype. The V call is TRBV4-2, the J call TRBJ2-5, with D perhaps matching TRBD1 or TRBD2 (6 bases each). The CDR3 length is 14 residues. V was clipped by 5 bases and J by 2 bases, with 12 bases between them. The germline CDR1 and CDR2 sequences are LGHNA and YNFKEQ. CDR3 protein: CASSARRGQETQYF. DNA for the CDR3: TGTGCCAGCAGCGCGAGGAGGGGGCAAGAGACCCAGTACTTC.

The V and J genes are TRBV7-9 and TRBJ2-3, with 11 bases fitting TRBD2. The V gene end was trimmed by 3 bases and the J gene end by 0 bases; junction bases not matched to a gene: 5. This CDR3 contains 17 residues. The germline gives CDR1 SEHNR, CDR2 FQNEAQ (reference sequence). The CDR3 bases are TGTGCCAGCAGCTTTAGACTAGCGGGAACTAGCACAGATACGCAGTATTTT. It yields the protein CASSFRLAGTSTDTQYF. Complete variable domain (other parts from reference TRBV7-9 and TRBJ2-3): DTGVSQNPRHKITKRGQNVTFRCDPISEHNRLYWYRQTLGQGPEFLTYFQNEAQLEKSRLLSDRFSAERPKGSFSTLEIQRTEQGDSAMYLCASSFRLAGTSTDTQYFGPGTRLTVL.

The chain combines TRBV6-2 or TRBV6-3 with TRBJ1-1; D unresolved. CDR3 length: 13 amino acids. V was shortened by 1 base and J by 6 bases, with 9 bases between the two germline ends. Germline CDR1 MNHEY, CDR2 SVGEGT. CDR3 protein: CASSYYGNAEAFF. CDR3 nucleotide sequence: TGTGCCAGCAGTTACTATGGAAACGCTGAAGCTTTCTTT.

Only a few counts were recorded for this clonotype. The chain couples TRBV11-2 to TRBJ2-7; D is ambiguous. The CDR3 consists of 13 residues. Deletions cut 1 base from V and 5 bases from J, with 9 bases between. In germline, CDR1 is SGHAT, CDR2 FQNNGV. The CDR3 bases are TGTGCCAGCAGCTTAGGGAGCCCCGACGAGCAGTACTTC. As protein: CASSLGSPDEQYF.

There are many counts of this clonotype. J is TRBJ1-5 and V is TRBV6-5; D is possibly TRBD1 (5 bases). The CDR3 spans 13 residues. Per germline, CDR1 MNHEY and CDR2 SVGAGI. Trimming took 2 bases from V and 12 from J, leaving 14 bases between them. The CDR3 loop reads CASSYDLGLDQHF. CDR3 in DNA: TGTGCCAGCAGTTACGACCTGGGACTTGACCAGCATTTT.

The rearrangement joins TRBV19 to TRBJ2-2, with 7 bases fitting TRBD1. Germline V gene data show CDR1 as LNHDA and CDR2 as SQIVND (reference sequence). The V gene end was trimmed by 3 bases and the J gene end by 6 bases; junction bases not matched to a gene: 7. This CDR3 comprises 15 residues. Here the CDR3 DNA reads TGTGCCAGTAGTATTTGGGACAGTCTTCCCGGGGAGCTGTTTTTT. It encodes CASSIWDSLPGELFF.

This clonotype was counted between two and nine times. This may stem from a read error, because a much larger clone lies one nucleotide away. The CDR3: CASSPGDEAFF. CDR3 DNA sequence: TGTGCCAGCAGTCCAGGAGATGAAGCTTTCTTT. The chain uses TRBV12-3 or TRBV12-4 and TRBJ1-1; no clear D. This CDR3 spans 11 amino acids. V was clipped by 5 bases and J by 7 bases, with 8 bases between them.

The chain is built from TRBV6-6 and TRBJ2-7, with 7 bases fitting TRBD2. Germline V gene lookup returns CDR1 MNHNY and CDR2 SVGAGI (reference sequence). The CDR3 runs 12 residues. Trimming took 5 bases from V and 11 from J; bases not matched to a gene: 9. CDR3 sequence reads: CASSGLGVVKYF. In DNA, the CDR3 is TGTGCCAGCAGTGGACTAGGGGTAGTTAAGTACTTC.